Listed below are T cell receptor beta chains from one sample, sequenced in a study of healthy donors' naive CD4 and CD8 T cells. TCRdb re-derived calls from the reads in MiXCR, one entry per CDR3 protein. The repertoire has about 180,000 distinct CDR3 sequences, around 70% of them found once; the top ten carry roughly 2.3%. Material: naive CD4+ and CD8+ T cells sorted from blood, pooled from several donors. These receptors originate from a pool of human donors in good health; the sample pools cells from several healthy donors. The CDR3 runs from the conserved cysteine through the conserved F or W. D genes are given only for firm matches. Size is omitted from some rows. Given values are once, few, many or a class for expanded clones.

v_gene: TRBV19
j_gene: TRBJ2-1
d_gene: -
abundance: -
CDR3aa: CASSWASGHNEQFF
CDR3nt: TGTGCCAGTAGTTGGGCTTCAGGACACAATGAGCAGTTCTTC

v_gene: TRBV5-1
j_gene: TRBJ2-1
d_gene: -
abundance: -
CDR3aa: CASSTGPGGNEQFF
CDR3nt: TGCGCCAGCAGCACCGGACCAGGTGGAAATGAGCAGTTCTTC

v_gene: TRBV6-2/TRBV6-3
j_gene: TRBJ2-2
d_gene: -
abundance: -
CDR3aa: CASSYSSSGQGNTGELFF
CDR3nt: TGTGCCAGCAGTTACTCTTCATCCGGCCAGGGGAACACCGGGGAGCTGTTTTTT

v_gene: TRBV6-5
j_gene: TRBJ2-1
d_gene: TRBD2
abundance: once
CDR3aa: CASSPTSGGKNEQFF
CDR3nt: TGTGCCAGCAGTCCGACTAGCGGGGGGAAAAATGAGCAGTTCTTC

v_gene: TRBV12-3/TRBV12-4
j_gene: TRBJ1-5
d_gene: -
abundance: -
CDR3aa: CASSLRGPRRVSNQPQHF
CDR3nt: TGTGCCAGCAGCCTAAGGGGCCCGCGCAGGGTGAGCAATCAGCCCCAGCATTTT

v_gene: TRBV19
j_gene: TRBJ1-2
d_gene: -
abundance: -
CDR3aa: CASSIRNSYGYTF
CDR3nt: TGTGCCAGTAGTATCCGTAACAGCTATGGCTACACCTTC

v_gene: TRBV6-2/TRBV6-3
j_gene: TRBJ2-7
d_gene: -
abundance: -
CDR3aa: CASRLDRFYEQYF
CDR3nt: TGTGCCAGCAGATTGGACAGATTCTACGAGCAGTACTTC

v_gene: TRBV29-1
j_gene: TRBJ2-1
d_gene: -
abundance: once
CDR3aa: CSVVGGYDHGYNEQFF
CDR3nt: TGCAGCGTTGTGGGGGGCTACGACCACGGGTACAATGAGCAGTTCTTC

v_gene: TRBV12-3/TRBV12-4
j_gene: TRBJ1-1
d_gene: -
abundance: -
CDR3aa: CASGGQNTEAFF
CDR3nt: TGTGCCAGCGGAGGACAGAACACTGAAGCTTTCTTT

v_gene: TRBV2
j_gene: TRBJ2-7
d_gene: -
abundance: once
CDR3aa: CASTEGQGYEQYF
CDR3nt: TGTGCCAGCACCGAAGGTCAGGGCTACGAGCAGTACTTC

v_gene: TRBV29-1
j_gene: TRBJ2-7
d_gene: TRBD2
abundance: -
CDR3aa: CSVPAGTSGYEQYF
CDR3nt: TGCAGCGTCCCGGCCGGGACTAGCGGTTACGAGCAGTACTTC